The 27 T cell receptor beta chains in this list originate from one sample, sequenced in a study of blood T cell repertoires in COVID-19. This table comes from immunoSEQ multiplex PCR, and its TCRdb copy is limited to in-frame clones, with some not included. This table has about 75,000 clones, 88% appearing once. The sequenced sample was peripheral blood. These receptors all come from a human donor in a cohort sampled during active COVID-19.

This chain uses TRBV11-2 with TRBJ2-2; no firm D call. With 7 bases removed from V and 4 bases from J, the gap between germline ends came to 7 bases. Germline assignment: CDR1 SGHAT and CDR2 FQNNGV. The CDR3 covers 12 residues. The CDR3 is CASIPVTGELFF. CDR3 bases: TGTGCCAGCATCCCGGTCACCGGGGAGCTGTTTTTT.

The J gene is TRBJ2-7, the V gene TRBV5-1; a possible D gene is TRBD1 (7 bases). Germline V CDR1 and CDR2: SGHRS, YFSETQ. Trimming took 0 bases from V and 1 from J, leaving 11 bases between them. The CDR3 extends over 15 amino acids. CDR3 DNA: TGCGCCAGCAGCTTGGTAGCAGGGGGGTCCTACGAGCAGTACTTC. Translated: CASSLVAGGSYEQYF.

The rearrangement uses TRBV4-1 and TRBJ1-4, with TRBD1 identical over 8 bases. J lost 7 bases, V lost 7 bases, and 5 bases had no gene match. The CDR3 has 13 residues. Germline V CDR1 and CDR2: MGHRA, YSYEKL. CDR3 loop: CASTDRDPEKLFF. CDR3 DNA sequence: TGCGCCAGCACGGACAGGGACCCTGAAAAACTGTTTTTT.

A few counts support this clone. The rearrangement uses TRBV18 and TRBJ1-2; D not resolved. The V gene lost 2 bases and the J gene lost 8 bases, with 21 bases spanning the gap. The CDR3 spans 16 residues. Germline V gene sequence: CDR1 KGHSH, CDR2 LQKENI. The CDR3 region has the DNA TGTGCCAGCTCACCATTCGCTCAGGTCATGGCAGGAGGCTACACCTTC. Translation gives CASSPFAQVMAGGYTF.

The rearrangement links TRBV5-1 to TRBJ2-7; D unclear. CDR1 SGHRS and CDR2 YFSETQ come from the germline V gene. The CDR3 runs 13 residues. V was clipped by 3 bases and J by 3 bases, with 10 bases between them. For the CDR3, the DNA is TGCGCCAGCAGCTGGAGTGTTGGCTACGAGCAGTACTTC. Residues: CASSWSVGYEQYF.

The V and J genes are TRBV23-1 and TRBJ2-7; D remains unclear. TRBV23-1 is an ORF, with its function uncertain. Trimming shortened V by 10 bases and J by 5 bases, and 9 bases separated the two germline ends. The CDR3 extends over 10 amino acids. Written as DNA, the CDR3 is TGCGCCACCGACCGGGACGAGCAGTACTTC. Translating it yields CATDRDEQYF.

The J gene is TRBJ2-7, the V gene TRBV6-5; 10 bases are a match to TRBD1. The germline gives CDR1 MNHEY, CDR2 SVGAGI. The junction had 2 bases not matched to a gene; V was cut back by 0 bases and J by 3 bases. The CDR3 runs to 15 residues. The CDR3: CASSYSRTGGYEQYF. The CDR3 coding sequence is TGTGCCAGCAGTTACTCACGGACAGGGGGCTACGAGCAGTACTTC.

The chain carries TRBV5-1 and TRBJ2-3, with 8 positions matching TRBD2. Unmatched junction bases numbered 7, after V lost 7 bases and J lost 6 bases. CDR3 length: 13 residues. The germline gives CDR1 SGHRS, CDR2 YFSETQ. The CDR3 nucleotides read TGCGCCAGCGCGGGAGGCCGGCGGGATACGCAGTATTTT. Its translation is CASAGGRRDTQYF.

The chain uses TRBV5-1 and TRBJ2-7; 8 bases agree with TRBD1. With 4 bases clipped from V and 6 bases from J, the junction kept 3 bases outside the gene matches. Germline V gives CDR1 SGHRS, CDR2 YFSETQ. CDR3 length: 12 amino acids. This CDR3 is CASSQQGGEQYF. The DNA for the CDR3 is TGCGCCAGCAGCCAACAGGGGGGCGAGCAGTACTTC.

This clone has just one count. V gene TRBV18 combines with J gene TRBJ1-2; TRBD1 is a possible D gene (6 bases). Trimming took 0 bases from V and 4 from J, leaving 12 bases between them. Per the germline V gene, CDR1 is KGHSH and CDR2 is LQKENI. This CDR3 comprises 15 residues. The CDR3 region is CASSPPGGPLYGYTF. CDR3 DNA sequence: TGTGCCAGCTCACCACCGGGGGGGCCCCTCTATGGCTACACCTTC.

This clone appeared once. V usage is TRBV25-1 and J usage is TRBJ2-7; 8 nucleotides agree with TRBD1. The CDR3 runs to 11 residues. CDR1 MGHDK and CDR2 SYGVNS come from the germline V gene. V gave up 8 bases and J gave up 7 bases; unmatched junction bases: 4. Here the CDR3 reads CASARGREQYF. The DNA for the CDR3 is TGTGCCAGCGCCAGGGGGCGTGAGCAGTACTTC.

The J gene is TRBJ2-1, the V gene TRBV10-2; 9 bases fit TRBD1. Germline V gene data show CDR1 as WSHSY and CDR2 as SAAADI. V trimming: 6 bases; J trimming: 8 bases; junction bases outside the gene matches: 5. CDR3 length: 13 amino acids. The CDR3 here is CASRVQGADEQFF. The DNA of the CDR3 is TGCGCCAGCAGAGTACAGGGGGCCGATGAGCAGTTCTTC.

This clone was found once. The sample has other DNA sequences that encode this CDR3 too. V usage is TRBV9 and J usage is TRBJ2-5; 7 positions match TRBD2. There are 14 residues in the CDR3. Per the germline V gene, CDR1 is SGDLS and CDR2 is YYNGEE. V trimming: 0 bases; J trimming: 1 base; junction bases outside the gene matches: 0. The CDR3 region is CASSVGGSQETQYF. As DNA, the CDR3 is TGTGCCAGCAGCGTAGGCGGGAGCCAAGAGACCCAGTACTTC.

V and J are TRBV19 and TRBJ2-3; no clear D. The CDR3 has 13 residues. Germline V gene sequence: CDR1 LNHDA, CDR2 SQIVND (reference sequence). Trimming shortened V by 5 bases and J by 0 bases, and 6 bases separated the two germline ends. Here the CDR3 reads CASSEQSTDTQYF. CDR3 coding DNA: TGTGCCAGTAGTGAGCAAAGCACAGATACGCAGTATTTT.

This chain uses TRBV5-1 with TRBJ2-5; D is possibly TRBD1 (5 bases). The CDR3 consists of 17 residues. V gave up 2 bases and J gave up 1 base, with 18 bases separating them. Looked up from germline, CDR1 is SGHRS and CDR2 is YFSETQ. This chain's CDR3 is CASSLGLGRVGQETQYF. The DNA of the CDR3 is TGCGCCAGCAGCTTAGGGCTGGGCAGGGTTGGCCAAGAGACCCAGTACTTC.

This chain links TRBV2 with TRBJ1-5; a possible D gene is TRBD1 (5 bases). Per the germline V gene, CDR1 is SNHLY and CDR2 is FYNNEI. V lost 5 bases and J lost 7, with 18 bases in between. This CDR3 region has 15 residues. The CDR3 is CASSRTPRGGQPQHF. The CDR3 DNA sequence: TGTGCCAGCAGTCGAACCCCAAGGGGAGGGCAGCCCCAGCATTTT.

CDR3 region: CASSPGTGDNEQFF. CDR3 coding DNA: TGTGCCAGCAGCCCCGGGACAGGGGACAATGAGCAGTTCTTC. The chain joins TRBV11-3 to TRBJ2-1, with 10 bases fitting TRBD1. CDR3 size: 14 residues. With 5 bases clipped from V and 5 bases from J, the junction kept 3 bases outside the gene matches. Germline V CDR1 and CDR2: SGHNT, YENEEA. The full variable domain, with the rest looked up from reference TRBV11-3 and TRBJ2-1, is EAGVVQSPRYKIIEKKQPVAFWCNPISGHNTLYWYLQNLGQGPELLIRYENEEAVDDSQLPKDRFSAERLKGVDSTLKIQPAELGDSAVYLCASSPGTGDNEQFFGPGTRLTVL.

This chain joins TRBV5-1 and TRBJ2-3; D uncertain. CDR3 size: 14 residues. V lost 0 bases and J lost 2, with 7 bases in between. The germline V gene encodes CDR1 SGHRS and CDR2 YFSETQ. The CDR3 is CASSLDSLTDTQYF. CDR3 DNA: TGCGCCAGCAGCTTGGACAGCCTCACAGATACGCAGTATTTT.

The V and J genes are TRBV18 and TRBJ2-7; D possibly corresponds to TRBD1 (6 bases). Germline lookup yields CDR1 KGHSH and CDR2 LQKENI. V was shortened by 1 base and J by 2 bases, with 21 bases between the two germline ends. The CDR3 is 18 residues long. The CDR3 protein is CASSPLPPRTALTYEQYF. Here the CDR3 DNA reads TGTGCCAGCTCACCACTCCCCCCACGGACAGCCTTGACCTACGAGCAGTACTTC.

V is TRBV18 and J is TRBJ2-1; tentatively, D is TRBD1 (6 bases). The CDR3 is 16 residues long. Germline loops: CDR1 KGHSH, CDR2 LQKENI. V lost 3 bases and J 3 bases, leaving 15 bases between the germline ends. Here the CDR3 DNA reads TGTGCCAGCTCACCGCTGAACCCAGGGGACTACAATGAGCAGTTCTTC. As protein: CASSPLNPGDYNEQFF.

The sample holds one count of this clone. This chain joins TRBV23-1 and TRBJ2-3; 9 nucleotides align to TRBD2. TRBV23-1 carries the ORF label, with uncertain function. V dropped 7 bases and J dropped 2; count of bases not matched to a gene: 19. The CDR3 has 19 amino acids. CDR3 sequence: CASTLTERGLAESTDTQYF. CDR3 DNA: TGCGCCAGCACCCTCACCGAACGGGGACTAGCAGAATCCACAGATACGCAGTATTTT.

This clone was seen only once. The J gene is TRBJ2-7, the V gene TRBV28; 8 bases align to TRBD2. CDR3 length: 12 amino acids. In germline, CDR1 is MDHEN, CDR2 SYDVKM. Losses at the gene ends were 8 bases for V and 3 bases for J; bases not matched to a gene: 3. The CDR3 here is CASGRGVYEQYF. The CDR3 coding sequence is TGTGCCAGCGGGCGGGGGGTCTACGAGCAGTACTTC.

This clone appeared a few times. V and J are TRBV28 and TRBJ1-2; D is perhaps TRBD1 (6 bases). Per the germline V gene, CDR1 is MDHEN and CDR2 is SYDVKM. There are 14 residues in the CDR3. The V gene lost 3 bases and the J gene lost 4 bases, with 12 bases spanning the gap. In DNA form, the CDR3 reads TGTGCCAGCAGTTTTGGCAGGGGCGCCTATGGCTACACCTTC. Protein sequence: CASSFGRGAYGYTF.

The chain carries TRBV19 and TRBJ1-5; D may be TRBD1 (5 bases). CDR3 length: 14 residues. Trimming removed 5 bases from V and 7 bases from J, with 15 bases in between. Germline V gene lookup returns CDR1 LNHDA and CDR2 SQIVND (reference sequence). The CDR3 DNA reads TGTGCCAGTAGTGGTGGGGCAGGGTGGCAGCCCCAGCATTTT. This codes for CASSGGAGWQPQHF.

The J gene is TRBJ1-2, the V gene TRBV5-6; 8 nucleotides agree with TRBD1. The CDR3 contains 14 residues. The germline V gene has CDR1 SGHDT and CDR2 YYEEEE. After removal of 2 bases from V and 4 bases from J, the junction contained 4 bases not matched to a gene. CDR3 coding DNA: TGTGCCAGCAGCTTTAAGGGACAGGTCTATGGCTACACCTTC. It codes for CASSFKGQVYGYTF.

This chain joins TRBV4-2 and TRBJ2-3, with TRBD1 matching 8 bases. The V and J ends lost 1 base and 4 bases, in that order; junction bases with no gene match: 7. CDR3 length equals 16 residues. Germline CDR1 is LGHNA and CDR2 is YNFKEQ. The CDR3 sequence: CASSQGGQEGSDTQYF. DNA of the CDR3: TGTGCCAGCAGCCAAGGGGGACAGGAAGGGTCAGATACGCAGTATTTT.

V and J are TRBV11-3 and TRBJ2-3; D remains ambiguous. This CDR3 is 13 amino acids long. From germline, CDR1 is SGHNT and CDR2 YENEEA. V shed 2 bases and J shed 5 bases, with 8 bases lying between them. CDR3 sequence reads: CASSLSYRDTQYF. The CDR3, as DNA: TGTGCCAGCAGCTTATCTTACAGAGATACGCAGTATTTT.